This TCR beta chain was captured in a study of blood T cell repertoires in COVID-19. Study processing details: Nucleated cell number was recorded as an estimate derived from reference gene primer amplification. Some clones are missing from TCRdb's copy, which holds only in-frame ones; the method was immunoSEQ multiplex PCR. That table is the source of V, J and clone size, and D and trimming were worked out from the DNA. The sample holds under 300,000 clones, just under 90% seen once. Two negative PCRs, clearance, or symptom resolution had been documented for recovered Cohort 3 donors. The CDR3 length is 13 residues. CDR1 is SGHRS, CDR2 YFSETQ, per germline. Trimming removed 5 bases from V and 2 bases from J, with 5 bases in between.

The sequenced sample consisted of PBMCs or T cells enriched from blood (not recorded which). The sequence derives from a woman aged 55-70 years who had recovered from COVID-19. This chain links TRBV5-1 with TRBJ2-6, with D unresolved. For the CDR3, the DNA is TGCGCCAGCAGTTTCGCTGGGGCCAACGTCCTGACTTTC. This gives the protein CASSFAGANVLTF. Supplemented by reference TRBV5-1 and TRBJ2-6, the full variable domain reads KAGVTQTPRYLIKTRGQQVTLSCSPISGHRSVSWYQQTPGQGLQFLFEYFSETQRNKGNFPGRFSGRQFSNSRSEMNVSTLELGDSALYLCASSFAGANVLTFGAGSRLTVL.